Shown below are 27 T cell receptor beta chains from a single sample sequenced in a study of shared clonotypes between healthy human individuals (dated by TCRdb to the early 2020s). CD8 naive samples consisted of CD45RO-negative cells that were positively selected for CCR7, yielding a CD45RA+CCR7+ population without TemRA cells. The library was built by means of the immunoSEQ multiplex PCR assay. TCRdb carries this immuneACCESS record with in-frame sequences only. Its versions omit some clonotypes, under half of them owing to an unresolved V gene in the studies checked, with the rest unexplained. Recorded for this sample are about 600,000 clones; over 95% of them occurred a single time. 0.09% to 0.13% of the sample is in the top ten clones. The material sequenced was naive CD8+ T cells sorted from blood. The cell subset or site label, read with the paper, signifies: CD45RA+CCR7+. These receptors came from a woman aged 30 to 39 in good health.

The chain has TRBV28 and TRBJ1-1; D gene uncertain. CDR1 is MDHEN, CDR2 SYDVKM, per germline. The CDR3 contains 14 residues. The ends were cut back, 6 bases at V and 7 bases at J, with 18 bases in the middle. CDR3 sequence reads: CASRGVAGNYEAFF. CDR3 nucleotide sequence: TGTGCCAGCAGAGGCGTAGCGGGTAATTATGAAGCTTTCTTT.

V and J are TRBV11-2 and TRBJ2-5; D call uncertain. The CDR3 totals 13 residues. Looked up from germline, CDR1 is SGHAT and CDR2 is FQNNGV. V was pared by 7 bases and J by 4 bases, with 13 bases between. The CDR3 loop reads CASTKRRGETQYF. The CDR3 nucleotides read TGTGCCAGCACCAAGCGACGAGGAGAGACCCAGTACTTC.

The chain joins TRBV14 to TRBJ2-2, with D unclear. This CDR3 has 15 residues. Germline assignment: CDR1 SGHDN and CDR2 FVKESK. Trimming removed 4 bases from V and 5 bases from J, with 14 bases in between. This chain's CDR3 is CASSLNPRSTGELFF. CDR3 in DNA: TGTGCCAGCAGCCTCAACCCGAGATCAACCGGGGAGCTGTTTTTT.

The chain links TRBV18 to TRBJ2-1, with a weak D call TRBD2 (6 bases). This CDR3 is built from 16 residues. Trimming took 2 bases from V and 8 from J, leaving 19 bases between them. Germline V gene data show CDR1 as KGHSH and CDR2 as LQKENI. CDR3 DNA sequence: TGTGCCAGCTCACCAGAAAGGACTACAAATCGACATGAGCAGTTCTTC. Its protein is CASSPERTTNRHEQFF.

This clone appeared once. V and J are TRBV6-7 and TRBJ1-2; D gene uncertain. TRBV6-7 falls under the ORF class, with uncertain function. V lost 4 bases and J 1 base, leaving 13 bases between the germline ends. The CDR3 extends over 15 amino acids. The DNA of the CDR3 is TGTGCCAGCAGTTCATGGGGTAACAATAACTATGGCTACACCTTC. Encoded protein: CASSSWGNNNYGYTF.

CDR3: CASSVAQAAYEQYF. In DNA form, the CDR3 reads TGTGCCAGCAGCGTAGCACAAGCGGCCTACGAGCAGTACTTC. J is TRBJ2-7 and V is TRBV9; D perhaps matches TRBD2 (5 bases). Germline CDR1 and CDR2: SGDLS and YYNGEE. The CDR3 contains 14 residues. V gave up 0 bases and J gave up 2 bases, with 9 bases separating them.

This clone was seen just once. The chain uses TRBV7-9 and TRBJ2-7; D call uncertain. The CDR3 totals 13 residues. V shed 7 bases and J shed 2 bases, with 12 bases lying between them. From germline, CDR1 is SEHNR and CDR2 FQNEAQ (reference sequence). The CDR3 DNA follows: TGTGCCAGCAACGGTGGGGTAACCTACGAGCAGTACTTC. Its translation is CASNGGVTYEQYF.

This chain connects TRBV6-5 to TRBJ1-2; 7 bases align to TRBD1. CDR1 MNHEY and CDR2 SVGAGI come from the germline V gene. The V and J ends lost 4 bases and 4 bases, in that order; junction bases with no gene match: 3. The CDR3 consists of 13 residues. In DNA, the CDR3 is TGTGCCAGCAGTTCCGGGACAGTCTATGGCTACACCTTC. Its translation: CASSSGTVYGYTF.

CDR3 coding DNA: TGTGCCAGCAGCCAGGACGAGCGTTACGAGCAGTACTTC. This gives the protein CASSQDERYEQYF. V usage is TRBV7-3 and J usage is TRBJ2-7, with D hard to call. Trimming stripped 5 bases from V and 4 bases from J, with 12 bases between. Looked up from germline, CDR1 is SGHTA and CDR2 is FQGTGA. CDR3 length equals 13 residues.

The chain couples TRBV19 to TRBJ2-1; 8 bases match TRBD1. CDR3 length: 12 amino acids. Losses at the gene ends were 9 bases for V and 9 bases for J; bases not matched to a gene: 7. Germline CDR1 LNHDA, CDR2 SQIVND (reference sequence). The DNA for the CDR3 is TGTGCCAGCAGAGGACAGGGTCCTGAGCAGTTCTTC. Its protein product is CASRGQGPEQFF.

The V gene is TRBV27, the J gene TRBJ1-1; maybe TRBD1 (5 bases). The V gene lost 5 bases and the J gene lost 0 bases, with 13 bases spanning the gap. This CDR3 spans 15 amino acids. Germline V CDR1 and CDR2: MNHEY, SMNVEV (reference sequence). The CDR3 reads CASSPRGVMNTEAFF. The CDR3 coding sequence is TGTGCCAGCAGTCCACGAGGGGTGATGAACACTGAAGCTTTCTTT.

V is TRBV11-2 and J is TRBJ2-5; D unresolved. Trimming took 2 bases from V and 1 from J, leaving 11 bases between them. Germline assignment: CDR1 SGHAT and CDR2 FQNNGV. This CDR3 has 15 amino acids. CDR3 loop: CASSLSLASQETQYF. In nucleotides, the CDR3 is TGTGCCAGCAGCTTAAGCTTGGCGTCCCAAGAGACCCAGTACTTC.

V and J are TRBV9 and TRBJ2-1; 9 bases agree with TRBD2. V gave up 4 bases and J gave up 9 bases; unmatched junction bases: 5. Germline V gene data show CDR1 as SGDLS and CDR2 as YYNGEE. The length of the CDR3 is 13 residues. CDR3 DNA: TGTGCCAGCAGCTATACTAGCGGGCGTGAGCAGTTCTTC. Translated: CASSYTSGREQFF.

The chain recombines TRBV4-1 with TRBJ2-7, with 9 bases matching TRBD2. Germline loops: CDR1 MGHRA, CDR2 YSYEKL. The CDR3 totals 16 residues. V was clipped by 1 base and J by 9 bases; unmatched bases: 13. Here the CDR3 reads CASSQGLRASGIGQYF. The CDR3 DNA follows: TGCGCCAGCAGCCAAGGATTAAGGGCTAGCGGGATCGGGCAGTACTTC.

The chain uses TRBV28 and TRBJ2-7; 8 bases match TRBD2. V was pared by 2 bases and J by 7 bases, with 7 bases of the junction left unmatched. Germline assignment: CDR1 MDHEN and CDR2 SYDVKM. There are 14 residues in the CDR3. The DNA of the CDR3 is TGTGCCAGCAGTTTAGGGACTAGACCCGAAGAGCAGTACTTC. Translated: CASSLGTRPEEQYF.

The J gene is TRBJ2-2, the V gene TRBV5-1, with 10 bases that match TRBD1. Trimming at V came to 1 base and at J to 5 bases, leaving 5 bases not matched to a gene. CDR1 and CDR2 from the germline V gene are SGHRS and YFSETQ. The CDR3 has 16 residues. The CDR3 loop is CASSLLLDRGTGELFF. The CDR3 nucleotides read TGCGCCAGCAGCTTGTTGTTGGACAGGGGGACCGGGGAGCTGTTTTTT.

This clone was counted once. The chain carries TRBV6-1 and TRBJ2-7; 11 bases fit TRBD2. Germline values: CDR1 MNHNS, CDR2 SASEGT. V was clipped by 4 bases and J by 1 base; unmatched bases: 6. The CDR3 runs 16 residues. The CDR3 DNA reads TGTGCCAGCAGTGGGAGACTAGCGGGACGATCCTACGAGCAGTACTTC. It translates to CASSGRLAGRSYEQYF.

The CDR3 nucleotides read TGTGCCAGCAGTCCCCGGGACCCCGGATCCAATCAGCCCCAGCATTTT. Residues: CASSPRDPGSNQPQHF. The chain couples TRBV27 to TRBJ1-5, with TRBD1 as a possible D gene (5 bases). CDR1 MNHEY and CDR2 SMNVEV come from the germline V gene (reference sequence). The ends were cut back, 5 bases at V and 3 bases at J, with 17 bases in the middle. This CDR3 comprises 16 residues.

This clone was observed a single time. The chain carries TRBV27 and TRBJ1-4; the match to TRBD1 covers 11 bases. Germline CDR1 and CDR2: MNHEY and SMNVEV (reference sequence). The CDR3 has 16 amino acids. J gave up 8 bases and V 5 bases, and 10 bases lay outside the gene matches. The CDR3 nucleotides are TGTGCCAGCAGTACCCTAACCGGGACAGGGGGGGAAAAACTGTTTTTT. It translates to CASSTLTGTGGEKLFF.

In this sample, this clone turned up once. The V and J genes are TRBV2 and TRBJ1-1; D is possibly TRBD1 (6 bases). The CDR3 length is 15 residues. Germline V CDR1 and CDR2: SNHLY, FYNNEI. V dropped 2 bases and J dropped 4 bases, with 14 bases sitting between them. The CDR3 protein is CASSERVGGSTEAFF. The DNA for the CDR3 is TGTGCCAGCAGTGAAAGGGTAGGGGGGAGCACTGAAGCTTTCTTT.

The genes are TRBV21-1 and TRBJ2-7; TRBD2, the table's D call, was not compared with the DNA. TRBV21-1 is flagged as a pseudogene. The CDR3 length is 14 residues. CDR3 DNA: TGTGCCAGCAGCAAAGGGGAGGGATTAGGCGAGCAGTACTTC. Encoded protein: CASSKGEGLGEQYF.

The chain couples TRBV11-3 to TRBJ2-3, with no clear D. Germline V gene lookup returns CDR1 SGHNT and CDR2 YENEEA. V was pared by 5 bases and J by 0 bases, with 12 bases between. The CDR3 runs to 15 residues. The CDR3 protein is CASSPSSFSTDTQYF. CDR3 nucleotide sequence: TGTGCCAGCAGCCCTTCGTCTTTTAGCACAGATACGCAGTATTTT.

V and J are TRBV6-1 and TRBJ1-5, with D unclear. Germline V CDR1 and CDR2: MNHNS, SASEGT. The CDR3 runs to 15 residues. V lost 1 base to trimming and J lost 9 bases, with 16 bases between them. In DNA form, the CDR3 reads TGTGCCAGCAGTGAAGATCCCCTGCGGGGTGGGCCCCAGCATTTT. Encoded protein: CASSEDPLRGGPQHF.

V is TRBV19 and J is TRBJ2-5; D is possibly TRBD1 (5 bases). The J call could be wrong; TRBJ2-7 is a better fit for the DNA end. Germline V lookup: CDR1 LNHDA, CDR2 SQIVND (reference sequence). The CDR3 sequence is 14 residues long. CDR3 DNA: TGTGCCAGTAGCGCAGGGATAATCGACTACGAGCAGTACTTC. Amino acid sequence: CASSAGIIDYEQYF.

Of note for this clone: The same CDR3 arises from other DNA sequences in this sample as well. The chain couples TRBV11-2 to TRBJ1-1; 8 bases align to TRBD1. The CDR3 length is 15 residues. Losses at the gene ends were 1 base for V and 2 bases for J; bases not matched to a gene: 3. Germline V gene lookup returns CDR1 SGHAT and CDR2 FQNNGV. DNA for the CDR3: TGTGCCAGCAGCTTAGGGCAGGGGGCAAACACTGAAGCTTTCTTT. Its translation: CASSLGQGANTEAFF.

V is TRBV28 and J is TRBJ2-2; D gene unclear. The germline gives CDR1 MDHEN, CDR2 SYDVKM. The CDR3 spans 14 residues. V lost 5 bases and J 4 bases, leaving 11 bases between the germline ends. In nucleotides, the CDR3 is TGTGCCAGCAGTAACAGAGAAGGCACCGGGGAGCTGTTTTTT. Residues: CASSNREGTGELFF.

CDR3 bases: TGTGCCAGCAGCCTTACTTGGGGGTGGTCCTACGAGCAGTACTTC. Residues: CASSLTWGWSYEQYF. J is TRBJ2-7 and V is TRBV5-5; the D call may be TRBD1 or TRBD2 (5 bases each). The CDR3 is 15 residues long. Germline V gives CDR1 SGHKS, CDR2 YYEKEE (reference sequence). V shed 4 bases and J shed 1 base, with 15 bases lying between them.